This record looks at one T cell receptor (beta chain) sequence and its context. The antigen is undetermined. Amplified TCR beta CDR3 regions came from RNA transcripts. A first-round RT-PCR of the TCR CDR3 used the HTBI primer set. TCRdb reprocessed the multiplex PCR reads with MiXCR, giving one entry per CDR3 protein. The sample includes 500,000 to 650,000 distinct CDR3 sequences, around 43% of them seen just once. This entry belongs to a study of T cells in Graves' hyperthyroidism and ophthalmopathy. Study-wide findings and caveats: The majority of expanded thyroid clonotypes above 0.001 also appeared in blood.

Germline V CDR1 and CDR2: WNHNN, SYGVQD (reference sequence). The CDR3 extends over 13 amino acids. V lost 0 bases, J lost 4 bases, and 6 bases lay in between. Specimen: peripheral blood or thyroid tissue (not recorded which). The chain recombines TRBV10-1 with TRBJ1-2; D gene unclear. This receptor was obtained from an adult woman with Graves' disease, either hyperthyroidism or ophthalmopathy (not recorded which). CDR3 sequence (DNA): TGCGCCAGCAGTGAGTCGGCCGCCTATGGCTACACCTTC. Translation: CASSESAAYGYTF.